This TCR beta chain was recovered during a study of metastatic and nonmetastatic thyroid tumors. Among the patients, none had received any treatment before thyroid surgery. Whole-study findings and limits: Benign nodules were reported to have significantly lower TCR beta diversity than malignant thyroid tumors, in blood and tumor.

The CDR3 contains 14 residues. The V end lost 7 bases, the J end lost 7 bases, and 14 bases lay between the germline ends. CDR1 and CDR2 (germline): MNHNS, SASEGT. By share, this clone counts as medium-sized. Its antigen is currently unknown. With MiXCR, TCRdb reprocessed the PCR reads. The sample has about 27,000 clones, roughly 25% seen once. The chain recombines TRBV6-1 with TRBJ1-6; no clear D. Sequenced input: blood. The sequence was obtained from a female donor with papillary thyroid cancer or a benign thyroid nodule (not recorded which). Some clones in this sample may be carry-over from other donors' samples. The CDR3 reads CASNLDRSNSPLHF. In DNA form, the CDR3 reads TGTGCCAGCAATCTGGACCGAAGCAATTCACCCCTCCACTTT.